A single sample is the source of the 20 T cell receptor beta chains below, sequenced in a study of CD8+ T cells in alopecia areata. Stated treatment: oral pan-JAK inhibitor, 5-10 mg twice daily. Following RNA extraction, reverse transcription yielded cDNA that acted as the sequencing template. TCRdb's table, derived via immunoSEQ multiplex PCR, lists solely in-frame clones and lacks some. Of tens of thousands of clones listed, over 70% were seen once; the top ten hold approximately 15%. Sequencing was performed on CD8+ T cells sorted from blood, taken at week 44, from a patient treated with tofacitinib. The receptor source for this set is a human donor with alopecia areata.

This chain joins TRBV10-2 and TRBJ2-4; D unresolved. The V gene's germline CDR1 is WSHSY and CDR2 SAAADI. V dropped 3 bases and J dropped 6 bases, with 18 bases sitting between them. The CDR3 is 16 residues long. DNA of the CDR3: TGCGCCAGCAGTGACGGAAACCCTAGGGCAGGAAACATTCAGTACTTC. Residues: CASSDGNPRAGNIQYF.

This clone was observed a handful of times. The chain recombines TRBV6-6 with TRBJ1-4, with D unresolved. In germline, CDR1 is MNHNY, CDR2 SVGAGI (reference sequence). With 6 bases removed from V and 8 bases from J, the gap between germline ends came to 16 bases. The CDR3 contains 14 residues. The DNA for the CDR3 is TGTGCCAGCAGCCAGTTCCCGGGGTCCGAAAAACTGTTTTTT. Translation gives CASSQFPGSEKLFF.

This clone showed up just once. The chain joins TRBV29-1 to TRBJ2-2, with 10 bases aligning to TRBD2. Germline CDR1 SQVTM, CDR2 ANQGSEA. CDR3 length: 16 residues. V was pared by 4 bases and J by 0 bases, with 5 bases of the junction left unmatched. The CDR3 nucleotides read TGCAGCGTTGTTCCAGCGGGGGGGCCGAACACCGGGGAGCTGTTTTTT. Translated, it gives CSVVPAGGPNTGELFF.

The V gene is TRBV25-1, the J gene TRBJ2-3; weak D call: TRBD2 (6 bases). V was trimmed by 5 bases and J by 14 bases, leaving 14 bases between them. The CDR3 sequence is 11 residues long. Germline CDR1 MGHDK, CDR2 SYGVNS. The CDR3 DNA is TGTGCCAGCAGTCTGGGGGGTTTTGTGTATTTT. This gives the protein CASSLGGFVYF.

This chain joins TRBV5-1 and TRBJ1-6, with no clear D. CDR1 is SGHRS, CDR2 YFSETQ, per germline. The CDR3 sequence is 12 residues long. V lost 3 bases and J lost 9, with 7 bases in between. CDR3 sequence (DNA): TGCGCCAGCAGCTCAGAAACTTCACCCCTCCACTTT. Protein sequence: CASSSETSPLHF.

CDR3 DNA: TGCGCCAGCAGCCAAGGGTTACAAGGGGGGAACACTGAAGCTTTCTTT. Translation gives CASSQGLQGGNTEAFF. The chain is built from TRBV4-3 and TRBJ1-1; D might be TRBD1 (6 bases). CDR1 and CDR2 (germline): LGHNA, YSLEER. This CDR3 is 16 amino acids long. V was shortened by 1 base and J by 1 base, with 13 bases between the two germline ends.

This chain uses TRBV4-3 with TRBJ1-1; maybe TRBD1 (6 bases). Germline-derived CDR1 and CDR2 are LGHNA and YSLEER. This CDR3 is built from 15 residues. With 1 base removed from V and 1 base from J, the gap between germline ends came to 10 bases. CDR3 amino acids: CASSQGSTGNTEAFF. CDR3 DNA sequence: TGCGCCAGCAGCCAAGGCTCGACAGGGAACACTGAAGCTTTCTTT.

This sequence joins TRBV2 and TRBJ2-2; D assignment may be TRBD1 or TRBD2 (5 bases each). CDR3 length equals 14 residues. Germline V gene sequence: CDR1 SNHLY, CDR2 FYNNEI. The V and J ends lost 7 bases and 2 bases respectively, with 11 bases between them. CDR3 sequence reads: CASMEGDNTGELFF. CDR3 in DNA: TGTGCCAGCATGGAAGGGGACAACACCGGGGAGCTGTTTTTT.

CDR3 region: CASSYGGPSGQETQYF. CDR3 sequence (DNA): TGTGCCAGCAGTTACGGGGGCCCTAGCGGCCAAGAGACCCAGTACTTC. The chain carries TRBV11-2 and TRBJ2-5; tentative D call: TRBD2 (7 bases). V was trimmed by 6 bases and J by 1 base, leaving 18 bases between them. The V gene's germline CDR1 is SGHAT and CDR2 FQNNGV. This CDR3 contains 16 residues.

In its sample, this clone was seen many times. The CDR3 spells CASSWGKVDTEAFF. The CDR3 DNA reads TGCGCCAGCAGCTGGGGGAAAGTGGACACTGAAGCTTTCTTT. This chain connects TRBV5-1 to TRBJ1-1, with TRBD1 as a possible D gene (5 bases). CDR3 size: 14 residues. Trimming shortened V by 3 bases and J by 3 bases, and 12 bases separated the two germline ends. Germline values: CDR1 SGHRS, CDR2 YFSETQ.

CDR3 in amino acids: CASSLDGNEQFF. For the CDR3, the DNA is TGCGCCAGCAGCTTGGACGGGAATGAGCAGTTCTTC. The chain is built from TRBV5-1 and TRBJ2-1; D not resolved. Trimming removed 0 bases at V and 7 bases at J, with 5 bases between. From germline, CDR1 is SGHRS and CDR2 YFSETQ. The CDR3 runs to 12 residues.

The chain combines TRBV4-1 with TRBJ1-1; D is perhaps TRBD1 (6 bases). CDR1 MGHRA and CDR2 YSYEKL come from the germline V gene. Trimming took 1 base from V and 0 from J, leaving 12 bases between them. CDR3 length: 16 residues. CDR3 region: CASSQVGGGMNTEAFF. CDR3 DNA: TGCGCCAGCAGCCAAGTCGGGGGCGGGATGAACACTGAAGCTTTCTTT.

The chain links TRBV10-3 to TRBJ1-5, with no clear D. The CDR3 has 14 amino acids. Germline values: CDR1 ENHRY, CDR2 SYGVKD. V shed 10 bases and J shed 1 base, with 14 bases lying between them. This chain's CDR3 is CATQSGESNQPQHF. The CDR3 DNA reads as TGTGCCACCCAAAGTGGGGAAAGCAATCAGCCCCAGCATTTT.

CDR3 in DNA: TGCAGCGCCTACACAGGGACTAACACTGAAGCTTTCTTT. This gives the protein CSAYTGTNTEAFF. The genes are TRBV29-1 and TRBJ1-1; possible D gene TRBD1, 6 bases. The CDR3 spans 13 residues. Per germline, CDR1 SQVTM and CDR2 ANQGSEA. Trimming took 7 bases from V and 2 from J, leaving 14 bases between them.

The gene calls are TRBV5-6 and TRBJ2-1, with D possibly matching TRBD2 (6 bases). V shed 4 bases and J shed 12 bases, with 11 bases lying between them. The CDR3 sequence is 11 residues long. The V gene's germline CDR1 is SGHDT and CDR2 YYEEEE. Here the CDR3 DNA reads TGTGCCAGCAGCCATCGGGAGCCGCAGTTCTTC. Protein: CASSHREPQFF.

This chain connects TRBV7-9 to TRBJ2-5, with D maybe TRBD2 (6 bases). Trimming removed 5 bases from V and 2 bases from J, with 12 bases in between. The CDR3 runs to 14 residues. The germline V gene has CDR1 SEHNR and CDR2 FQNEAQ (reference sequence). DNA for the CDR3: TGTGCCAGCAGCCTCATGGGGGGACAAGAGACCCAGTACTTC. Translating it yields CASSLMGGQETQYF.

Only one count was recorded for this clone. This chain joins TRBV12-5 and TRBJ1-5; the D is unclear. The germline gives CDR1 LGHNT, CDR2 FRNRAP. This CDR3 contains 12 residues. V gave up 3 bases and J gave up 11 bases, with 11 bases separating them. In nucleotides, the CDR3 is TGTGCTAGTGGTTTAGGTTTCGAGGCCCAGCATTTT. Protein: CASGLGFEAQHF.

The chain couples TRBV18 to TRBJ2-7; 9 bases are shared with TRBD1. Looked up from germline, CDR1 is KGHSH and CDR2 is LQKENI. The CDR3 has 15 residues. J gave up 2 bases and V 6 bases, and 8 bases lay outside the gene matches. CDR3 DNA: TGTGCCAGCTCCGACCCGGGGACAGGGACCTACGAGCAGTACTTC. Protein product: CASSDPGTGTYEQYF.

This clone was recorded only once. This chain links TRBV27 with TRBJ1-2, with D perhaps TRBD1 (6 bases). Between the trimmed V and J ends, which lost 7 bases and 2 bases, there was a span of 8 bases. The CDR3 has 12 residues. Germline values: CDR1 MNHEY, CDR2 SMNVEV (reference sequence). This CDR3 reads CASMDRNYGYTF. CDR3 bases: TGTGCCAGCATGGACAGAAACTATGGCTACACCTTC.

The rearrangement links TRBV30 to TRBJ2-3, with TRBD1 matching 9 bases. There are 15 residues in the CDR3. The germline V gene has CDR1 GTSNPN and CDR2 SVGIG (reference sequence). With 0 bases clipped from V and 3 bases from J, the junction kept 4 bases outside the gene matches. The CDR3 is CAWSVSDRGTDTQYF. The CDR3 bases are TGTGCCTGGAGTGTATCGGACAGGGGAACAGATACGCAGTATTTT.